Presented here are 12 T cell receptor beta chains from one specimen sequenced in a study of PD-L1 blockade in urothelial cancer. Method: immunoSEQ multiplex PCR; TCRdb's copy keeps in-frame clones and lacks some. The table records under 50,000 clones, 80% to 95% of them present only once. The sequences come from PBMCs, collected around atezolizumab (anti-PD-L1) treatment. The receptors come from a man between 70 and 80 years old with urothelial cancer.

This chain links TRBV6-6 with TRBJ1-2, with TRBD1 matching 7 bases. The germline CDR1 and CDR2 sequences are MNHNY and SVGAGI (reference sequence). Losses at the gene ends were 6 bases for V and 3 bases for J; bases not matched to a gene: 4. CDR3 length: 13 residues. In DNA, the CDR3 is TGTGCCAGCAGCTTCGGGACAGACTATGGCTACACCTTC. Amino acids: CASSFGTDYGYTF.

The CDR3 DNA reads TGTGCCATCAGTGAGTCAGATAGCGGTGTATCCGAGCAGTACTTC. Protein: CAISESDSGVSEQYF. V usage is TRBV10-3 and J usage is TRBJ2-7; perhaps TRBD2 as D (6 bases). Germline V lookup: CDR1 ENHRY, CDR2 SYGVKD. Trimming stripped 0 bases from V and 6 bases from J, with 15 bases between. CDR3 length: 15 residues.

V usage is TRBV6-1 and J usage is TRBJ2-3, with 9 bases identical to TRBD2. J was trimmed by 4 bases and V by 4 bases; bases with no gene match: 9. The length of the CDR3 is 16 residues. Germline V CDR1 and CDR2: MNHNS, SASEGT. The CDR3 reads CASSGGGRARADTQYF. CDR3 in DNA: TGTGCCAGCAGTGGGGGCGGGAGGGCCCGAGCAGATACGCAGTATTTT.

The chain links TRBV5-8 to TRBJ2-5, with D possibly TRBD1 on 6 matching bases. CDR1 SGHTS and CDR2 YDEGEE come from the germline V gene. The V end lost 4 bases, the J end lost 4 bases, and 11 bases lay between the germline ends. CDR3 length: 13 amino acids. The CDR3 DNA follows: TGTGCCAGCAGCCGAACAGGGAGAGAGACCCAGTACTTC. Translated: CASSRTGRETQYF.

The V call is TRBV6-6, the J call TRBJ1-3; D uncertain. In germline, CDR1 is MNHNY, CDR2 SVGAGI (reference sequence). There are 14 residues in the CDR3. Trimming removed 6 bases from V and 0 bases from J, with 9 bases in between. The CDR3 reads CASSGSHSGNTIYF. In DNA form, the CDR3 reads TGTGCCAGCAGCGGGAGCCACTCTGGAAACACCATATATTTT.

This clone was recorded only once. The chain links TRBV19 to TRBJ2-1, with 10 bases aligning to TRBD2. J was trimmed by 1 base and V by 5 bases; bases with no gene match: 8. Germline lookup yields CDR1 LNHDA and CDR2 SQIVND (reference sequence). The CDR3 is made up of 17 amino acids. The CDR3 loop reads CASSGSGRAASYNEQFF. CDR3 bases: TGTGCCAGTAGTGGGAGCGGGAGGGCCGCGTCCTACAATGAGCAGTTCTTC.

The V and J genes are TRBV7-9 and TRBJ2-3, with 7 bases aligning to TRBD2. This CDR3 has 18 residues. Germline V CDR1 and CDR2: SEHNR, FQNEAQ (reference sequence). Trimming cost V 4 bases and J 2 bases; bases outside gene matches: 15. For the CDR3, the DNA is TGTGCCAGCAGCTCCCCCCTGGGGCTAGCGGAATTCACAGATACGCAGTATTTT. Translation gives CASSSPLGLAEFTDTQYF. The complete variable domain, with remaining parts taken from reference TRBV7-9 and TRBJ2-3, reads DTGVSQNPRHKITKRGQNVTFRCDPISEHNRLYWYRQTLGQGPEFLTYFQNEAQLEKSRLLSDRFSAERPKGSFSTLEIQRTEQGDSAMYLCASSSPLGLAEFTDTQYFGPGTRLTVL.

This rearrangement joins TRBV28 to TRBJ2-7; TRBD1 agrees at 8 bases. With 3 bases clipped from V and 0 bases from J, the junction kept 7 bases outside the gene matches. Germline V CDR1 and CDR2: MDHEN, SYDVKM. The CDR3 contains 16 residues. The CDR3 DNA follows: TGTGCCAGCAGTTTGCGACAGGGGTTCACCTCCTACGAGCAGTACTTC. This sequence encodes CASSLRQGFTSYEQYF.

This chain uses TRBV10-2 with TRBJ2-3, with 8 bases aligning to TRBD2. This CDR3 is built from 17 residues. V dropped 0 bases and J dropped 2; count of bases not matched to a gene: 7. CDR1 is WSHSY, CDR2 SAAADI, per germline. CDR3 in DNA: TGCGCCAGCAGTGAGTCATGGCTAGCGGGCGTCACAGATACGCAGTATTTT. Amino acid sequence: CASSESWLAGVTDTQYF.

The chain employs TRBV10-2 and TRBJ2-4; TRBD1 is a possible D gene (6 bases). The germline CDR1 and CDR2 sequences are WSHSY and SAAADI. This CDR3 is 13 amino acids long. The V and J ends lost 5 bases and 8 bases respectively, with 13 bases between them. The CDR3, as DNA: TGCGCCAGCAGTTGGGCCGAGGGGGACATTCAGTACTTC. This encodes CASSWAEGDIQYF.

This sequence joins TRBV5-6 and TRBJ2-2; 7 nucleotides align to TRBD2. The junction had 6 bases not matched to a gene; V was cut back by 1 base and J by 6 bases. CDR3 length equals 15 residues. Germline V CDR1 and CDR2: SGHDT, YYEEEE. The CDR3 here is CASSLRREPAGELFF. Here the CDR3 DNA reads TGTGCCAGCAGCTTGCGGCGGGAGCCCGCCGGGGAGCTGTTTTTT.

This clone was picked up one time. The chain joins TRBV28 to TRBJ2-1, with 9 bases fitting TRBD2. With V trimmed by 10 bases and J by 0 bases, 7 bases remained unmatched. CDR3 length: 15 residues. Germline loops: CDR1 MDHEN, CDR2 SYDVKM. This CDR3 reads CATHVSGSSYNEQFF. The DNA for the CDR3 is TGTGCCACCCACGTTAGCGGGAGCTCCTACAATGAGCAGTTCTTC.